This T cell receptor beta chain was identified during a study of T cell responses to AZD1222 COVID-19 vaccine. The CDR3 length is 15 residues. Germline V gene data show CDR1 as SGHVS and CDR2 as FQNEAQ. Losses at the gene ends were 4 bases for V and 2 bases for J; bases not matched to a gene: 4. Sequencing used immunoSEQ multiplex PCR; TCRdb keeps in-frame clones, though not all of them. The repertoire holds fewer than 150,000 clones, with more than 85% as singletons. The rearrangement links TRBV7-8 to TRBJ1-2; 10 nucleotides align to TRBD1. Sequencing used peripheral blood, obtained 28 days after the second AZD1222 dose. The TCR originated in an adult who received the AZD1222 COVID-19 vaccine. CDR3 residues: CASSSGQGINYGYTF. The CDR3 DNA follows: TGTGCCAGCAGCTCGGGACAGGGGATAAACTATGGCTACACCTTC.